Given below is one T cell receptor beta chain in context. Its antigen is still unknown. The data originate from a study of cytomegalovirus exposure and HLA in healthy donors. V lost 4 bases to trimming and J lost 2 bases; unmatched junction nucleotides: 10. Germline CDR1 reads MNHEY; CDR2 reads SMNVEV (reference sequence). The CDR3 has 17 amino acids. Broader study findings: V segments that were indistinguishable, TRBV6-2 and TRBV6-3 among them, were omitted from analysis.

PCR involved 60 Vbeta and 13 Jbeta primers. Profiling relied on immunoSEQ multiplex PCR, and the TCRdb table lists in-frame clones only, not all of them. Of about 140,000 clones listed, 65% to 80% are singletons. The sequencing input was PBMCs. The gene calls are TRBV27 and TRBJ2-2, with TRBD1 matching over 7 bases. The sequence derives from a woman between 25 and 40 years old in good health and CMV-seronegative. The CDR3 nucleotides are TGTGCCAGCAGTTCCGGATGGGGACAGACTAACACCGGGGAGCTGTTTTTT. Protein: CASSSGWGQTNTGELFF.